The 17 T cell receptor beta chains reported below all come from one sample, sequenced in a study of shared clonotypes between healthy human individuals. Sequenced by immunoSEQ multiplex PCR; TCRdb stores in-frame clones only, minus some. The sample lists 530,000 or so clones; almost 80% were seen once. Input material: PBMCs. Every receptor here comes from a woman in her forties in good health. Some clones in this sample may be carry-over from other donors' samples.

The chain has TRBV27 and TRBJ2-3; D remains unclear. The CDR3 contains 12 residues. Per the germline V gene, CDR1 is MNHEY and CDR2 is SMNVEV (reference sequence). Trimming cost V 5 bases and J 2 bases, with 5 bases left between them. In nucleotides, the CDR3 is TGTGCCAGCAGTAGCTACACAGATACGCAGTATTTT. It specifies CASSSYTDTQYF.

CDR3 sequence: CASSLALAGGFYEQYF. Here the CDR3 DNA reads TGTGCCAGCAGCTTAGCCCTAGCGGGAGGCTTCTACGAGCAGTACTTC. The chain employs TRBV7-9 and TRBJ2-7; 11 bases align to TRBD2. The V and J ends lost 0 bases and 3 bases, in that order; junction bases with no gene match: 4. CDR3 length: 16 residues. Germline V gene sequence: CDR1 SEHNR, CDR2 FQNEAQ (reference sequence).

CDR3 sequence (DNA): TGTGCCAGCAGCTTAGCGACCCTCTACGAGCAGTACTTC. Translated, it gives CASSLATLYEQYF. The rearrangement joins TRBV7-2 to TRBJ2-7; D is undetermined. The V gene's germline CDR1 is SGHTA and CDR2 FQGNSA. The CDR3 is made up of 13 amino acids. V shed 0 bases and J shed 3 bases, with 6 bases lying between them.

V gene TRBV18 combines with J gene TRBJ1-6; D is possibly TRBD1 (6 bases). V lost 3 bases and J 9 bases, leaving 9 bases between the germline ends. From germline, CDR1 is KGHSH and CDR2 LQKENI. The CDR3 extends over 13 amino acids. Written as DNA, the CDR3 is TGTGCCAGCTCACCCCAGGGGACTTCACCCCTCCACTTT. Translation gives CASSPQGTSPLHF.

This clone was recorded a few times. The V call is TRBV5-6, the J call TRBJ1-1, with D possibly matching TRBD1 (6 bases). The ends were cut back, 4 bases at V and 4 bases at J, with 17 bases in the middle. Germline-derived CDR1 and CDR2 are SGHDT and YYEEEE. CDR3 length: 15 residues. CDR3 amino acids: CASSPRGDGGTEAFF. In nucleotides, the CDR3 is TGTGCCAGCAGCCCGAGGGGGGATGGAGGCACTGAAGCTTTCTTT.

The chain is built from TRBV15 and TRBJ2-7, with 14 bases lining up with TRBD2. Trimming removed 3 bases from V and 3 bases from J; junction bases left unmatched: 7. This CDR3 contains 17 residues. Germline V gene data show CDR1 as LNHNV and CDR2 as YYDKDF (reference sequence). The CDR3 sequence is CATSRTSGRAGRYEQYF. Written as DNA, the CDR3 is TGTGCCACCAGCAGGACTAGCGGGAGGGCCGGACGCTACGAGCAGTACTTC.

This clone was detected a few times. The chain recombines TRBV5-6 with TRBJ2-3; TRBD2 matches 7 bases. The CDR3 is 17 amino acids. Germline assignment: CDR1 SGHDT and CDR2 YYEEEE. V gave up 4 bases and J gave up 0 bases; unmatched junction bases: 11. CDR3 region: CASSPPLAVASTDTQYF. CDR3 nucleotides: TGTGCCAGCAGCCCCCCCCTAGCGGTAGCTAGCACAGATACGCAGTATTTT.

V and J are TRBV7-3 and TRBJ2-3; 8 nucleotides match TRBD2. CDR3 length: 14 residues. Per the germline V gene, CDR1 is SGHTA and CDR2 is FQGTGA. J gave up 4 bases and V 5 bases, and 5 bases lay outside the gene matches. The chain's CDR3 is CASSLGLDPDTQYF. In DNA, the CDR3 is TGTGCCAGCAGCCTGGGACTAGATCCAGATACGCAGTATTTT.

This clone has just a few counts. The chain recombines TRBV11-2 with TRBJ1-1, with TRBD1 matching over 8 bases. The V gene end was trimmed by 3 bases and the J gene end by 6 bases; junction bases not matched to a gene: 3. Looked up from germline, CDR1 is SGHAT and CDR2 is FQNNGV. The CDR3 has 13 amino acids. The CDR3 sequence: CASSLDREAEAFF. As DNA, the CDR3 is TGTGCCAGCAGCTTGGACAGGGAAGCTGAAGCTTTCTTT.

On this clone itself: A much larger clone lies a single base off, so this may be a read error. The chain recombines TRBV18 with TRBJ2-5; D may be TRBD2 (5 bases). Germline V lookup: CDR1 KGHSH, CDR2 LQKENI. The CDR3 is 15 amino acids. The V gene lost 2 bases and the J gene lost 5 bases, with 15 bases spanning the gap. The CDR3 loop is CASSPSPIRGETQYF. In nucleotides, the CDR3 is TGTGCCAGCTCACCAAGTCCGATTCGAGGGGAGACCCAGTACTTC.

This chain uses TRBV19 with TRBJ2-1; the match to TRBD1 covers 10 bases. The germline CDR1 and CDR2 sequences are LNHDA and SQIVND (reference sequence). With 1 base clipped from V and 3 bases from J, the junction kept 6 bases outside the gene matches. This CDR3 has 17 amino acids. CDR3 amino acids: CASSIGVGTGVYNEQFF. The DNA of the CDR3 is TGTGCCAGTAGTATAGGCGTGGGGACAGGGGTCTACAATGAGCAGTTCTTC.

V is TRBV19 and J is TRBJ1-4; tentatively, D is TRBD1 (5 bases). This CDR3 comprises 14 residues. The germline V and J ends were trimmed by 5 bases and 5 bases, with 12 bases remaining between them. From germline, CDR1 is LNHDA and CDR2 SQIVND (reference sequence). The CDR3 reads CASSPSTANEKLFF. The CDR3, as DNA: TGTGCCAGTAGTCCCTCGACAGCCAATGAAAAACTGTTTTTT.

This rearrangement joins TRBV28 to TRBJ2-5; D gene unclear. In germline, CDR1 is MDHEN, CDR2 SYDVKM. The CDR3 length is 16 residues. V lost 10 bases, J lost 5 bases, and 26 bases lay in between. CDR3 sequence (DNA): TGTGCCACCAACTATTATTCGGGTCCTGGGCGGGAGACCCAGTACTTC. Translating it yields CATNYYSGPGRETQYF.

This chain connects TRBV11-2 to TRBJ2-7; TRBD1 matches at 8 bases. J lost 1 base, V lost 5 bases, and 1 base had no gene match. CDR3 length: 13 amino acids. Germline V lookup: CDR1 SGHAT, CDR2 FQNNGV. The CDR3 sequence is CASSRDRSYEQYF. The CDR3 DNA reads TGTGCCAGCAGCCGGGACAGGTCCTACGAGCAGTACTTC.

J is TRBJ1-1 and V is TRBV14, with D perhaps matching TRBD1 (6 bases). Germline lookup yields CDR1 SGHDN and CDR2 FVKESK. V was shortened by 0 bases and J by 0 bases, with 8 bases between the two germline ends. This CDR3 region has 15 residues. CDR3: CASSQEAGVNTEAFF. The CDR3 DNA follows: TGTGCCAGCAGCCAAGAAGCAGGGGTGAACACTGAAGCTTTCTTT.

As for this clone: Its ends do not fully match the called genes, so a read error is possible. This chain uses TRBV5-4 with TRBJ2-1; TRBD1 aligns across 7 bases. This CDR3 is built from 15 residues. The germline V gene encodes CDR1 SGHNT and CDR2 YYREEE (reference sequence). Here the CDR3 reads CASSRMTGRKNEQFF. DNA for the CDR3: TGCGCCAGCAGCCGGATGACAGGGCGTAAAAATGAGCAGTTCTTC.

The table lists this clone with a few counts. The genes are TRBV30 and TRBJ2-1; 9 nucleotides match TRBD2. CDR3 length: 15 residues. Trimming took 3 bases from V and 3 from J; bases not matched to a gene: 6. Germline V gene data show CDR1 as GTSNPN and CDR2 as SVGIG (reference sequence). CDR3 in DNA: TGTGCCTGGAGATTCGGGACTAGCCTCTACAATGAGCAGTTCTTC. Translation: CAWRFGTSLYNEQFF. The whole variable domain, filled in from reference TRBV30 and TRBJ2-1, reads SQTIHQWPATLVQPVGSPLSLECTVEGTSNPNLYWYRQAAGRGLQLLFYSVGIGQISSEVPQNLSASRPQDRQFILSSKKLLLSDSGFYLCAWRFGTSLYNEQFFGPGTRLTVL.